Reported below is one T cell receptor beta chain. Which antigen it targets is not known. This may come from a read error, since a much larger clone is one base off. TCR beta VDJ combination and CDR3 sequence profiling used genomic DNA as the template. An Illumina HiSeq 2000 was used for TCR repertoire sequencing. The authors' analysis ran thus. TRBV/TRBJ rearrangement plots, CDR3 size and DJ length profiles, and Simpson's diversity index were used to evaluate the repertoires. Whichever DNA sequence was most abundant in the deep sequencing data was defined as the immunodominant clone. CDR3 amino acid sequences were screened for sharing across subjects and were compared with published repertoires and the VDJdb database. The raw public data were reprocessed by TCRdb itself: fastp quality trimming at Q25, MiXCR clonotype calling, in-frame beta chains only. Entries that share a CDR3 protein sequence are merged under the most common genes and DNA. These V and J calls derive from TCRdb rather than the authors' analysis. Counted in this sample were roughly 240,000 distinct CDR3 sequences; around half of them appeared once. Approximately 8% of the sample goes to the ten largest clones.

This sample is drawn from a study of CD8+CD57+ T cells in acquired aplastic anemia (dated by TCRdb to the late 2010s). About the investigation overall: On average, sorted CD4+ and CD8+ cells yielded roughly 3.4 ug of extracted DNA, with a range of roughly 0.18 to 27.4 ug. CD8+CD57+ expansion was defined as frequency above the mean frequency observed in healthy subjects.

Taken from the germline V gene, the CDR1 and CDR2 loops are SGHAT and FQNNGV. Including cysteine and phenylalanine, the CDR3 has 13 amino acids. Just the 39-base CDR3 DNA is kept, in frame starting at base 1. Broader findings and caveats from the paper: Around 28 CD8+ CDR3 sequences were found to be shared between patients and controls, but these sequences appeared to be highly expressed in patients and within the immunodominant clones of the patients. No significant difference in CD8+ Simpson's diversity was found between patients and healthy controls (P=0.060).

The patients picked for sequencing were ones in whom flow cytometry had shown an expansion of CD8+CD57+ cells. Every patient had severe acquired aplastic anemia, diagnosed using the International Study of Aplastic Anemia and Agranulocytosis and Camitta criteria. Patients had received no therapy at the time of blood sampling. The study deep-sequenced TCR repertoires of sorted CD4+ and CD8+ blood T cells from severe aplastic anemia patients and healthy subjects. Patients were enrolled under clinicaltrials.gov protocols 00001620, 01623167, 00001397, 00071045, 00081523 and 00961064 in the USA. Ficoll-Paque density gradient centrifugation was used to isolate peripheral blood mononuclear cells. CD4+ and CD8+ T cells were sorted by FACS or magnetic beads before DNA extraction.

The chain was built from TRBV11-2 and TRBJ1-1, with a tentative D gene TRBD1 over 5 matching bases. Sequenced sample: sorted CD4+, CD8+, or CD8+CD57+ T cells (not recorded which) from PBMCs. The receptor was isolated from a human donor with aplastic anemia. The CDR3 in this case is CASSLEEDTEVFF. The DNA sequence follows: TGTGCCAGCAGCTTAGAGGAGGACACTGAAGTTTTCTTT.